The 30 T cell receptor beta chains in this list originate from one sample, sequenced in a study of T-cell memory formation after mild COVID-19. TCRdb fed the 5' RACE reads into MiXCR, producing one record per CDR3 protein. The table shows 250,000 to 300,000 distinct CDR3 sequences, with roughly 15% occurring only once. The sample consisted of PBMCs or a T cell subset sorted from them (not recorded which). The source of these receptors is a man between 18 and 35 years old who had mild COVID-19 (a few samples of this study predate the infection). Cell type and time point are not known.

The chain combines TRBV6-5 with TRBJ2-1; a possible D gene is TRBD2 (6 bases). Trimming left V 5 bases short and J 9 bases short, with 8 bases between. CDR1 and CDR2 from the germline V gene are MNHEY and SVGAGI. CDR3 length: 11 amino acids. The CDR3 region has the DNA TGTGCCAGCAGTCAGGAGGGTGAGCAGTTCTTC. Its protein is CASSQEGEQFF.

This chain uses TRBV5-1 with TRBJ2-7; D is undetermined. V was cut by 0 bases and J by 2 bases, with 9 bases left in between. CDR3 length: 14 residues. The germline gives CDR1 SGHRS, CDR2 YFSETQ. CDR3 nucleotide sequence: TGCGCCAGCAGCTTGGTGCCTGGGGCCTACGAGCAGTACTTC. Translating gives CASSLVPGAYEQYF.

The chain combines TRBV6-6 with TRBJ1-1; possibly TRBD1 for D (6 bases). Germline loops: CDR1 MNHNY, CDR2 SVGAGI (reference sequence). Trimming stripped 2 bases from V and 0 bases from J, with 7 bases between. There are 14 residues in the CDR3. The CDR3 DNA is TGTGCCAGCAGTTACGGGGGCGTGAACACTGAAGCTTTCTTT. Translating it yields CASSYGGVNTEAFF.

The chain combines TRBV15 with TRBJ2-2, with 7 bases aligning to TRBD2. The CDR3 runs 18 residues. The germline V gene encodes CDR1 LNHNV and CDR2 YYDKDF (reference sequence). With V trimmed by 0 bases and J by 2 bases, 9 bases remained unmatched. The CDR3 loop is CATSRDLGRGGNTGELFF. In nucleotides, the CDR3 is TGTGCCACCAGCAGAGATTTGGGCCGCGGGGGAAACACCGGGGAGCTGTTTTTT.

A few counts support this clonotype. Here the CDR3 DNA reads TGTGCCAGCAGCGAGGGGGGGGCTCCAACGTACAATGAGCAGTTCTTC. Translating it yields CASSEGGAPTYNEQFF. This chain joins TRBV9 and TRBJ2-1, with D maybe TRBD2 (7 bases). Trimming left V 3 bases short and J 4 bases short, with 17 bases between. Germline V CDR1 and CDR2: SGDLS, YYNGEE. CDR3 length equals 16 residues.

The V gene is TRBV7-9, the J gene TRBJ1-1; D possibly corresponds to TRBD1 (6 bases). V lost 4 bases and J 0 bases, leaving 15 bases between the germline ends. Germline V gene data show CDR1 as SEHNR and CDR2 as FQNEAQ (reference sequence). The CDR3 consists of 16 residues. The CDR3 region is CASSSGGGGMNTEAFF. The CDR3, as DNA: TGTGCCAGCAGCTCAGGAGGCGGGGGCATGAACACTGAAGCTTTCTTT.

The rearrangement joins TRBV25-1 to TRBJ1-5; 12 positions match TRBD1. CDR3 size: 13 residues. The trim removed 6 bases at V and 11 bases at J, leaving 5 bases unmatched. CDR1 MGHDK and CDR2 SYGVNS come from the germline V gene. This CDR3 reads CASRGQGAPAQHF. CDR3 coding DNA: TGTGCCAGCAGGGGACAGGGGGCACCCGCCCAGCATTTT. Full variable domain (rest looked up from reference TRBV25-1 and TRBJ1-5): EADIYQTPRYLVIGTGKKITLECSQTMGHDKMYWYQQDPGMELHLIHYSYGVNSTEKGDLSSESTVSRIRTEHFPLTLESARPSHTSQYLCASRGQGAPAQHFGDGTRLSIL.

In this sample, this clonotype turned up a few times. CDR3 residues: CASSQHWDRVRRGQFF. CDR3 DNA: TGCGCCAGCAGCCAACATTGGGACAGGGTGAGGAGGGGGCAGTTCTTC. This rearrangement joins TRBV4-1 to TRBJ2-1, with 9 bases fitting TRBD1. The J segment lost 12 bases and the V segment lost 2 bases, leaving 14 bases of the junction unmatched. Germline CDR1 and CDR2: MGHRA and YSYEKL. This CDR3 has 16 residues.

This clonotype has just a few counts. V usage is TRBV5-1 and J usage is TRBJ1-3; 9 bases agree with TRBD1. Germline V gives CDR1 SGHRS, CDR2 YFSETQ. This CDR3 is built from 18 residues. With 1 base clipped from V and 0 bases from J, the junction kept 8 bases outside the gene matches. The CDR3: CASSLTPGQGSSGNTIYF. CDR3 DNA: TGCGCCAGCAGCTTGACCCCAGGACAGGGGTCCTCTGGAAACACCATATATTTT.

The chain recombines TRBV7-2 with TRBJ2-1; TRBD2 aligns across 8 bases. The junction had 6 bases not matched to a gene; V was cut back by 2 bases and J by 9 bases. The germline CDR1 and CDR2 sequences are SGHTA and FQGNSA. The CDR3 totals 14 residues. The CDR3 DNA reads TGTGCCAGCAGCTTACCGGGGGGGCCGGGTGAGCAGTTCTTC. Encoded protein: CASSLPGGPGEQFF.

The CDR3 nucleotides are TGTGCCAGCAGCCATGGGACAGGGGGTTTCGATCAGCCCCAGCATTTT. This sequence encodes CASSHGTGGFDQPQHF. The gene calls are TRBV7-9 and TRBJ1-5; 11 nucleotides line up with TRBD1. The junction had 8 bases not matched to a gene; V was cut back by 5 bases and J by 5 bases. The germline gives CDR1 SEHNR, CDR2 FQNEAQ (reference sequence). The CDR3 is made up of 16 amino acids.

At least ten counts were recorded for this clonotype. V usage is TRBV18 and J usage is TRBJ2-3; no clear D. This CDR3 has 15 amino acids. Germline V gene lookup returns CDR1 KGHSH and CDR2 LQKENI. Deletions cut 3 bases from V and 6 bases from J, with 16 bases between. For the CDR3, the DNA is TGTGCCAGCTCACCGAAGGCATCGGTCCAGGATACGCAGTATTTT. Protein product: CASSPKASVQDTQYF.

Turning to this clonotype: The junction differs from germline at one of its ends, possibly a read error. The chain links TRBV7-2 to TRBJ1-5, with a possible D match to TRBD1 (5 bases). Germline assignment: CDR1 SGHTA and CDR2 FQGNSA. The CDR3 loop spans 12 amino acids. CDR3 nucleotide sequence: TGTGCCAGCAGCTTAGAAGTGGGACCCCTGGATTTT. Translating it yields CASSLEVGPLDF.

The CDR3 nucleotides are TGTGCCAGCAAGGTTCGGGTCACCCACGAGCAGTACTTC. Its translation: CASKVRVTHEQYF. The rearrangement joins TRBV6-2 or TRBV6-3 to TRBJ2-7; D call uncertain. V shed 7 bases and J shed 5 bases, with 15 bases lying between them. In germline, CDR1 is MNHEY, CDR2 SVGEGT. CDR3 length equals 13 residues.

This clonotype was seen ten or more times. This sequence joins TRBV25-1 and TRBJ2-1; D unresolved. The CDR3 sequence is 13 residues long. The V gene's germline CDR1 is MGHDK and CDR2 SYGVNS. Trimming shortened V by 3 bases and J by 7 bases, and 10 bases separated the two germline ends. CDR3 sequence: CASSDGWANEQFF. In nucleotides, the CDR3 is TGTGCCAGCAGTGATGGGTGGGCGAATGAGCAGTTCTTC.

In its sample, this clonotype was seen many times. This sequence joins TRBV6-5 and TRBJ1-1, with D hard to call. The V gene lost 0 bases and the J gene lost 0 bases, with 8 bases spanning the gap. Germline V gives CDR1 MNHEY, CDR2 SVGAGI. This CDR3 is 15 amino acids long. As DNA, the CDR3 is TGTGCCAGCAGTTACTCGATGGTAGTGAACACTGAAGCTTTCTTT. Translating gives CASSYSMVVNTEAFF.

The chain employs TRBV11-2 and TRBJ2-5; unclear D gene. The length of the CDR3 is 13 residues. V shed 3 bases and J shed 5 bases, with 10 bases lying between them. Germline loops: CDR1 SGHAT, CDR2 FQNNGV. CDR3 nucleotides: TGTGCCAGCAGCTTCTCCCATTCCGAGACCCAGTACTTC. It encodes CASSFSHSETQYF.

This clonotype was counted ten times or more. The genes are TRBV29-1 and TRBJ1-2; the D gene is possibly TRBD1 (5 bases). The CDR3 consists of 14 residues. Trimming removed 4 bases from V and 4 bases from J, with 16 bases in between. Germline loops: CDR1 SQVTM, CDR2 ANQGSEA. Written as DNA, the CDR3 is TGCAGCGTTGCCTTTGACGGGACTGGCTATGGCTACACCTTC. Residues: CSVAFDGTGYGYTF.

In this sample, this clonotype turned up a few times. The DNA of the CDR3 is TGTGCCACCAGCGCTGTGGGGGGGAGAGAGACCCAGTACTTC. This gives the protein CATSAVGGRETQYF. This chain joins TRBV15 and TRBJ2-5, with 7 bases lining up with TRBD2. Germline CDR1 LNHNV, CDR2 YYDKDF (reference sequence). J was trimmed by 4 bases and V by 5 bases; bases with no gene match: 7. The CDR3 spans 14 residues.

The chain recombines TRBV5-1 with TRBJ2-5; D may match TRBD1 or TRBD2 (6 bases each). Germline CDR1 SGHRS, CDR2 YFSETQ. The CDR3 covers 14 residues. V dropped 4 bases and J dropped 1 base, with 11 bases sitting between them. The CDR3 loop is CASSPGGRQETQYF. Written as DNA, the CDR3 is TGCGCCAGCAGCCCTGGGGGGCGCCAAGAGACCCAGTACTTC.

This clonotype was recorded a few times. The chain recombines TRBV20-1 with TRBJ1-3; D is unclear. V lost 6 bases and J lost 0, with 6 bases in between. The CDR3 has 12 residues. Germline CDR1 is DFQATT and CDR2 is SNEGSKA (reference sequence). The CDR3 DNA is TGCAGTGCCCAGTCCTCTGGAAACACCATATATTTT. This encodes CSAQSSGNTIYF.

This clonotype has a count of ten or more. V is TRBV5-1 and J is TRBJ1-2, with D maybe TRBD1 (5 bases). The CDR3 has 14 residues. V was cut by 4 bases and J by 8 bases, with 18 bases left in between. The germline gives CDR1 SGHRS, CDR2 YFSETQ. The CDR3 loop is CASSRGIRSGGYTF. DNA of the CDR3: TGCGCCAGCAGCCGGGGGATCCGAAGTGGGGGCTACACCTTC.

Notes on this clonotype: A read error is likely, as this CDR3 ends without the conserved phenylalanine or tryptophan. No DNA is shown, since the ends of the CDR3 on it are uncertain; the CDR3 is the one TCRdb lists. The CDR3 loop reads CATSRDLSGGSGL. The chain combines TRBV15 with TRBJ2-3; the DNA was not used to check the table's D call, TRBD2. Germline lookup yields CDR1 LNHNV and CDR2 YYDKDF (reference sequence). The CDR3 adds up to 13 amino acids, both ends counted.

Concerning this clonotype: The junction departs from the called germline gene at one end, perhaps through a read error. The chain has TRBV6-5 and TRBJ2-2; 7 bases align to TRBD1. Germline CDR1 MNHEY, CDR2 SVGAGI. This CDR3 has 14 amino acids. CDR3 DNA: TGTGCCAGCAGTCCCAGACAGGGTCTCGGGGAGCTGCTTTTT. It translates to CASSPRQGLGELLF.

The V gene is TRBV2, the J gene TRBJ2-3, with D hard to call. V lost 1 base and J lost 6, with 11 bases in between. The CDR3 has 14 residues. CDR1 is SNHLY, CDR2 FYNNEI, per germline. CDR3 sequence reads: CASSEGSPGDTQYF. CDR3 nucleotides: TGTGCCAGCAGTGAAGGGAGCCCTGGGGATACGCAGTATTTT.

The chain joins TRBV7-2 to TRBJ1-1; TRBD1 matches 8 bases. Germline loops: CDR1 SGHTA, CDR2 FQGNSA. V was clipped by 5 bases and J by 3 bases; unmatched bases: 8. CDR3 length: 15 residues. For the CDR3, the DNA is TGTGCCAGCAGCGAGCGTCGACAGGGGTACACTGAAGCTTTCTTT. Encoded protein: CASSERRQGYTEAFF.

The chain joins TRBV3-1 to TRBJ2-5; D perhaps matches TRBD1 (6 bases). Trimming took 6 bases from V and 5 from J, leaving 13 bases between them. The CDR3 consists of 13 residues. The germline V gene has CDR1 LGHDT and CDR2 YNNKEL (reference sequence). The DNA for the CDR3 is TGTGCCAGCAGTACAGGGAACACTGAGACCCAGTACTTC. Translated, it gives CASSTGNTETQYF.

This clonotype turned up a few times. This sequence joins TRBV5-6 and TRBJ1-2; no clear D gene. Germline loops: CDR1 SGHDT, CDR2 YYEEEE. V was trimmed by 2 bases and J by 8 bases, leaving 7 bases between them. The CDR3 consists of 11 residues. The CDR3 DNA is TGTGCCAGCAGCTTCTGGTCGGGCTACACCTTC. This encodes CASSFWSGYTF.

This clonotype was observed a handful of times. The J gene is TRBJ2-5, the V gene TRBV7-2, with D perhaps being TRBD1 or TRBD2 (5 bases each). CDR1 is SGHTA and CDR2 is FQGNSA in the germline V gene. The germline V and J ends were trimmed by 3 bases and 5 bases, with 13 bases remaining between them. The CDR3 runs 14 residues. CDR3 DNA sequence: TGTGCCAGCAGCTTTTACGGGGCTGAGGAGACCCAGTACTTC. It translates to CASSFYGAEETQYF.

This clonotype was observed many times. The V call is TRBV4-3, the J call TRBJ2-3, with a weak D call TRBD2 (5 bases). CDR3 length: 16 residues. V was pared by 4 bases and J by 1 base, with 15 bases between. Germline loops: CDR1 LGHNA, CDR2 YSLEER. CDR3 bases: TGCGCCAGCAGCCGGCGGGCAGCCTCAGGCACAGATACGCAGTATTTT. Encoded protein: CASSRRAASGTDTQYF.